This TCR beta chain was captured in a study of beta chain features in type 1 diabetes. Study-level points and caveats: The naive, central memory and Treg TCRB repertoires looked more alike in patients than they did in healthy donors. Within each of all four CD4+ subsets, Type 1 diabetes patients had TCRB CDR3s that were moderately but significantly shorter. Possibly, sequencing cDNA over-represented cells that had high TCR expression levels.

Note on this clone: The antigen is undetermined.

CDR1 LGHNA and CDR2 YNFKEQ come from the germline V gene. The CDR3 runs to 16 residues. Trimming left V 0 bases short and J 7 bases short, with 19 bases between. Expressed TCRB transcripts were sequenced after all isolated RNA was converted to cDNA. The method was immunoSEQ multiplex PCR; TCRdb's version includes in-frame clones alone and lacks a portion of them. The sample has under 400,000 clones; over 9.5% are singletons. V is TRBV4-2 and J is TRBJ2-7; D gene uncertain. The sequence was collected from a woman aged 18-30 years with type 1 diabetes. Sequenced sample: naive CD4+ T cells from blood. The CDR3 loop is CASSQDPAGSFEEQYF. CDR3 coding DNA: TGTGCCAGCAGCCAAGATCCCGCCGGGTCCTTCGAAGAGCAGTACTTC.